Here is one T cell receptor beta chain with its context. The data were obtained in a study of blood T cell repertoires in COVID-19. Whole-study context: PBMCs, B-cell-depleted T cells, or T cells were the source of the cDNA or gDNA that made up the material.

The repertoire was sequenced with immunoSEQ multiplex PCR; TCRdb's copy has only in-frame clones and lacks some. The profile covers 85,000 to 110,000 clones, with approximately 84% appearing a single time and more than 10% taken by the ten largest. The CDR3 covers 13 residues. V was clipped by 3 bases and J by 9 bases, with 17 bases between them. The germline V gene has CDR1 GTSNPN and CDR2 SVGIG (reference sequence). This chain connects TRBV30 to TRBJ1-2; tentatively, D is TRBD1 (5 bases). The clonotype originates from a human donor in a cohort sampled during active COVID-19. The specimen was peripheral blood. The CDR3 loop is CAWRQPQGRSYTF. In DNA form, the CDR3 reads TGTGCCTGGAGACAGCCTCAGGGTAGGAGCTACACCTTC.